The T cell receptor beta chain described here comes from a study of OX40 agonist ivuxolimab in advanced cancers. Study at large: The drug used for patients, ivuxolimab, was an agonistic anti-OX40 (CD134) antibody. Those treated in dose escalation had hepatocellular carcinoma, melanoma, renal cell cancer or head and neck cancer. Whole-study results and caveats: Within 6 weeks, CD4+ and CD8+ blood T cells expanded clonally at 0.1 to 3.0 mg/kg.

The germline V gene has CDR1 MNHEY and CDR2 SMNVEV (reference sequence). V dropped 3 bases and J dropped 0; count of bases not matched to a gene: 15. The CDR3 spans 19 residues. In the case of this clone: What it binds is not known.

The table came from immunoSEQ multiplex PCR; TCRdb's copy has only in-frame clones and leaves some out. This table holds about 20,000 clones, around three quarters found once. V is TRBV27 and J is TRBJ1-1, with 8 bases matching TRBD1. The origin of this receptor is an adult with an advanced solid tumor such as melanoma, head and neck, liver or kidney cancer. The sample in question was CD4+ or CD8+ T cells sorted from blood, obtained in a trial of the OX40 agonist ivuxolimab. The CDR3 coding sequence is TGTGCCAGCAGTTTCTTCCCCATCCGGACAGGGTCCATGAACACTGAAGCTTTCTTT. It specifies CASSFFPIRTGSMNTEAFF.